Following are 5 T cell receptor beta chains from one sample sequenced in a study of cytomegalovirus exposure and HLA in healthy donors. PCR amplification relied on 60 Vbeta primers (plus 13 Jbeta primers). TCRdb keeps only in-frame clones here, not all; method: immunoSEQ multiplex PCR. The data show roughly 200,000 clones, over 80% seen once. Specimen: PBMCs. The source of these receptors is a boy aged 2 to 9 in good health and CMV-seronegative.

This sequence joins TRBV27 and TRBJ2-2; D remains ambiguous. Trimming removed 2 bases from V and 10 bases from J, with 20 bases in between. The CDR3 spans 16 residues. CDR1 MNHEY and CDR2 SMNVEV come from the germline V gene (reference sequence). This chain's CDR3 is CASSLLRPSGFSELFF. The CDR3 DNA is TGTGCCAGCAGTTTACTCAGGCCCTCTGGGTTTTCGGAGCTGTTTTTT.

The rearrangement uses TRBV4-1 and TRBJ2-1; 16 bases match TRBD2. The CDR3 is 15 residues long. Germline assignment: CDR1 MGHRA and CDR2 YSYEKL. The trim removed 5 bases at V and 10 bases at J, leaving 5 bases unmatched. Here the CDR3 reads CASSSGLAGGWEQFF. CDR3 sequence (DNA): TGCGCCAGCAGCTCGGGACTAGCGGGAGGGTGGGAGCAGTTCTTC.

In its sample, this clone was seen once. The chain carries TRBV7-6 and TRBJ2-5; D ambiguous. Per the germline V gene, CDR1 is SGHVS and CDR2 is FNYEAQ. Trimming pared 2 bases from V and 2 bases from J, leaving 6 bases between. This CDR3 has 13 residues. CDR3 sequence reads: CASSLSRQETQYF. DNA of the CDR3: TGTGCCAGCAGCTTATCCAGGCAAGAGACCCAGTACTTC.

The chain carries TRBV6-5 and TRBJ1-2; perhaps TRBD1 as D (5 bases). V was clipped by 2 bases and J by 8 bases, with 6 bases between them. The CDR3 is made up of 11 amino acids. The germline V gene encodes CDR1 MNHEY and CDR2 SVGAGI. CDR3 sequence: CASSYRGGYTF. CDR3 nucleotides: TGTGCCAGCAGTTACAGGGGAGGCTACACCTTC.

V is TRBV5-1 and J is TRBJ2-5, with 9 bases that match TRBD2. Germline CDR1 and CDR2: SGHRS and YFSETQ. The length of the CDR3 is 18 residues. V shed 5 bases, J shed 2 bases, and the junction held 16 bases outside the gene matches. CDR3 bases: TGCGCCAGCAGGACTACCGGGACTAGCCCCTTCACACAAGAGACCCAGTACTTC. It is translated as CASRTTGTSPFTQETQYF.